A single sample gave rise to the 18 T cell receptor beta chains below, sequenced in a study of blood T cell repertoires in COVID-19. The table came from immunoSEQ multiplex PCR; TCRdb's copy has only in-frame clones and leaves some out. The table lists 250,000 to 350,000 clones, more than 80% of them singletons. The sequencing input was peripheral blood. The receptors here all came from a woman aged 50 to 60 with COVID-19, enrolled during active disease.

The chain couples TRBV13 to TRBJ2-1; possibly TRBD2 for D (5 bases). This CDR3 region has 13 residues. The germline V gene encodes CDR1 PRHDT and CDR2 FYEKMQ (reference sequence). Trimming took 5 bases from V and 5 from J, leaving 10 bases between them. The CDR3 sequence is CASSADYNNEQFF. In DNA form, the CDR3 reads TGTGCCAGCAGCGCAGACTACAACAATGAGCAGTTCTTC.

The J gene is TRBJ1-2, the V gene TRBV27, with no clear D. Trimming pared 1 base from V and 2 bases from J, leaving 8 bases between. The CDR3 sequence is 14 residues long. Looked up from germline, CDR1 is MNHEY and CDR2 is SMNVEV (reference sequence). The CDR3, as DNA: TGTGCCAGCAGTTTATTGGGCACAAACTATGGCTACACCTTC. It yields the protein CASSLLGTNYGYTF.

This clone has only one observation. V usage is TRBV15 and J usage is TRBJ1-4; D unresolved. The V end lost 8 bases, the J end lost 5 bases, and 15 bases lay between the germline ends. The CDR3 totals 14 residues. Per the germline V gene, CDR1 is LNHNV and CDR2 is YYDKDF (reference sequence). The DNA of the CDR3 is TGTGCCACCTCTGTGGGCAGGATGAATGAAAAACTGTTTTTT. Protein product: CATSVGRMNEKLFF.

V is TRBV3-1 (or the pseudogene TRBV3-2) and J is TRBJ2-7; D call uncertain. Germline V CDR1 and CDR2: LGHDT, YNNKEL (reference sequence). This CDR3 is built from 12 residues. V lost 0 bases to trimming and J lost 5 bases, with 5 bases between them. For the CDR3, the DNA is TGTGCCAGCAGCCAAGATCCAGACGAGCAGTACTTC. This encodes CASSQDPDEQYF.

The chain couples TRBV3-1 (or the pseudogene TRBV3-2) to TRBJ2-2, with D possibly TRBD2 on 5 matching bases. This CDR3 contains 15 residues. The V and J ends lost 3 bases and 2 bases respectively, with 10 bases between them. In germline, CDR1 is LGHDT, CDR2 YNNKEL (reference sequence). The DNA of the CDR3 is TGTGCCAGCAGCCATGCGGGTGGAAACACCGGGGAGCTGTTTTTT. This sequence encodes CASSHAGGNTGELFF.

The V gene is TRBV4-2, the J gene TRBJ1-5; unclear D gene. Per the germline V gene, CDR1 is LGHNA and CDR2 is YNFKEQ. V lost 0 bases to trimming and J lost 4 bases, with 13 bases between them. This CDR3 is built from 16 residues. CDR3 in DNA: TGTGCCAGCAGCCAAGACGTGGGCAGTCTGAATCAGCCCCAGCATTTT. Translating it yields CASSQDVGSLNQPQHF.

The chain carries TRBV7-9 and TRBJ1-1, with 7 bases lining up with TRBD1. CDR3 length: 15 amino acids. V dropped 5 bases and J dropped 1; count of bases not matched to a gene: 7. Germline loops: CDR1 SEHNR, CDR2 FQNEAQ (reference sequence). This CDR3 reads CASSPYRGTNTEAFF. The DNA for the CDR3 is TGTGCCAGCAGCCCCTACAGGGGAACGAACACTGAAGCTTTCTTT.

This rearrangement joins TRBV27 to TRBJ2-3; 7 bases map to TRBD1. This CDR3 comprises 14 residues. Trimming at V came to 5 bases and at J to 0 bases, leaving 2 bases not matched to a gene. Germline V lookup: CDR1 MNHEY, CDR2 SMNVEV (reference sequence). The CDR3 DNA reads as TGTGCCAGCAGTCCGGGACAGAGCACAGATACGCAGTATTTT. It codes for CASSPGQSTDTQYF.

The chain uses TRBV27 and TRBJ1-5; D gene unclear. Germline-derived CDR1 and CDR2 are MNHEY and SMNVEV (reference sequence). The CDR3 totals 15 residues. The V gene lost 6 bases and the J gene lost 1 base, with 13 bases spanning the gap. The CDR3 DNA sequence: TGTGCCAGCAGGATAGGAGTGGTCAGCAATCAGCCCCAGCATTTT. As protein: CASRIGVVSNQPQHF.

This clone was detected a few times. The V gene is TRBV4-3, the J gene TRBJ2-1; D is unclear. Per germline, CDR1 LGHNA and CDR2 YSLEER. This CDR3 comprises 15 residues. Between the trimmed V and J ends, which lost 4 bases and 0 bases, there was a span of 10 bases. For the CDR3, the DNA is TGCGCCAGCAGCCTCGACACGAGCTCCTACAATGAGCAGTTCTTC. Translated, it gives CASSLDTSSYNEQFF.

The chain recombines TRBV7-2 with TRBJ1-3; 9 nucleotides match TRBD1. The CDR3 spans 15 residues. CDR1 is SGHTA, CDR2 FQGNSA, per germline. Losses at the gene ends were 5 bases for V and 2 bases for J; bases not matched to a gene: 4. CDR3 sequence (DNA): TGTGCCAGCAGCGCGGACAGGGGCCCTGGAAACACCATATATTTT. Residues: CASSADRGPGNTIYF.

This chain uses TRBV5-1 with TRBJ2-1, with 11 bases that match TRBD1. Germline V gene lookup returns CDR1 SGHRS and CDR2 YFSETQ. This CDR3 comprises 14 residues. Trimming at V came to 3 bases and at J to 6 bases, leaving 2 bases not matched to a gene. The CDR3 here is CASSSGTGGNEQFF. Written as DNA, the CDR3 is TGCGCCAGCAGCTCCGGGACAGGGGGCAATGAGCAGTTCTTC.

The chain uses TRBV18 and TRBJ2-1; 8 positions agree with TRBD2. The CDR3 runs 14 residues. V dropped 6 bases and J dropped 5; count of bases not matched to a gene: 6. The V gene's germline CDR1 is KGHSH and CDR2 LQKENI. CDR3 loop: CASSLGSGNNEQFF. CDR3 DNA: TGTGCCAGCTCCCTCGGTAGCGGGAACAATGAGCAGTTCTTC.

The gene calls are TRBV18 and TRBJ1-1; no definite D call. CDR3 length: 16 amino acids. The ends were cut back, 3 bases at V and 0 bases at J, with 14 bases in the middle. CDR1 and CDR2 (germline): KGHSH, LQKENI. Here the CDR3 DNA reads TGTGCCAGCTCACCCACCCCCAGTGTCATGAACACTGAAGCTTTCTTT. The encoded protein is CASSPTPSVMNTEAFF.

The chain uses TRBV7-9 and TRBJ2-3; 12 bases map to TRBD1. V was clipped by 5 bases and J by 3 bases; unmatched bases: 3. The germline CDR1 and CDR2 sequences are SEHNR and FQNEAQ (reference sequence). CDR3 size: 15 residues. In DNA form, the CDR3 reads TGTGCCAGCAGCACGGGACAGGGGGCAACAGATACGCAGTATTTT. It codes for CASSTGQGATDTQYF.

The J gene is TRBJ2-5, the V gene TRBV7-7, with 13 bases fitting TRBD2. The germline V gene encodes CDR1 SSHAT and CDR2 FNYEAQ (reference sequence). Losses at the gene ends were 2 bases for V and 1 base for J; bases not matched to a gene: 1. This CDR3 comprises 16 residues. DNA of the CDR3: TGTGCCAGCAGCTTAACTAGCGGGAGGGCCCAAGAGACCCAGTACTTC. Translating it yields CASSLTSGRAQETQYF.

The rearrangement links TRBV18 to TRBJ1-6; D remains ambiguous. This CDR3 has 14 residues. The V gene lost 1 base and the J gene lost 5 bases, with 6 bases spanning the gap. Germline values: CDR1 KGHSH, CDR2 LQKENI. The CDR3 region has the DNA TGTGCCAGCTCACCACAGCGAAATAATTCACCCCTCCACTTT. Its protein is CASSPQRNNSPLHF.

This chain links TRBV30 with TRBJ2-7; D possibly corresponds to TRBD1 (6 bases). The V end lost 3 bases, the J end lost 4 bases, and 28 bases lay between the germline ends. Germline V gene sequence: CDR1 GTSNPN, CDR2 SVGIG (reference sequence). The CDR3 loop spans 18 amino acids. This CDR3 is CAWSGGGLTEMGAYEQYF. Written as DNA, the CDR3 is TGTGCCTGGAGCGGTGGTGGGCTAACAGAAATGGGGGCTTACGAGCAGTACTTC.